This T cell receptor beta chain was sequenced for a study of tumor-infiltrating lymphocytes in primary liver carcinoma. Starting from 500 ng of total RNA, TCR beta cDNA was produced with a primer in the constant region. ARM-PCR, slightly modified, supplied the TCR beta libraries through three nested multiplex PCR rounds. Each of the first two PCR rounds ran approximately 10 cycles with TRBV1-TRBV30 forward and C-beta reverse primers. Using its own MiXCR run on the multiplex PCR reads, TCRdb lists one record per CDR3 protein. The sample holds approximately 190,000 distinct CDR3 sequences, around four fifths seen once. Each 20-30 mg portion of unsorted bulk tissue served as the source for co-extraction of RNA and DNA. No patient had received treatment, and all had chronic HBV infection. For each tumor, five separate regions were sampled. V was shortened by 10 bases and J by 4 bases, with 14 bases between the two germline ends. Germline V lookup: CDR1 LNHDA, CDR2 SQIVND (reference sequence). The CDR3 loop spans 13 amino acids.

Comments on this clonotype: Its antigen is currently unknown.

Findings of the study overall: Compared with blood, tumor repertoires held significantly more in their top 250 clones. Detection in all five tumor regions applied to only about 7-25% of top clones.

The V call is TRBV19, the J call TRBJ1-5; the D is unclear. The clonotype originates from a man between 35 and 55 years old with primary liver carcinoma and hepatitis B virus infection. The sample comprised tumor tissue from primary liver carcinoma. The CDR3 loop is CATRRLLNQPQHF. The CDR3 DNA sequence: TGTGCCACCCGGAGGTTGCTTAATCAGCCCCAGCATTTT.